Here is one T cell receptor (beta chain) with its context. What this receptor recognizes is not known. Base qualities are not at hand, and no much larger clone is one base apart. This specimen comes from a study of blood T cell repertoires in COVID-19 (TCRdb year 2020). Background for the entire study: Collaborator samples came from the United States, Italy and Spain and covered acute and convalescent phases of COVID-19. The material from the prospective study consisted of cDNA or gDNA derived from T cells, B-cell-depleted T cells, or PBMCs. The dataset comprised deeply sampled blood TCRbeta repertoires from subjects exposed to, actively infected with, or recovered from COVID-19. The repertoires were released in a freely available public database meant as a resource for research on the immune response to SARS-CoV-2. The samples were drawn from two sources: the first 160 participants of the ongoing ImmuneRACE study, and approximately 1,300 subjects contributed by 6 global collaborators. A de-identified subject ID, COVID-19 status, age in years and sex were almost always included in the sample metadata. Where HLA class I and class II types were available, the types were taken from metadata supplied by the sample provider, not from assay-based typing. Here is what the overall study found, with its caveats: Clinical and demographic metadata were provided uncurated, with the amount varying by source and participant.

CDR1 and CDR2 (SGHVS, FNYEAQ) derive from the germline V gene. V sheds 2 bases and J sheds 0 bases, leaving 8 bases between their ends. The CDR3, from cysteine to phenylalanine, totals 15 residues. Only the CDR3 part of the read is kept: 45 bases, read in frame from the first base. TCRbeta CDR3 regions were amplified from genomic DNA using the immunoSEQ Assay, a bias-controlled multiplex PCR. In the source study's methods: The number of nucleated cells in each sample was estimated by amplification of reference gene primers within the assay. Sequence reads were collapsed and filtered to measure the absolute abundance of every unique TCRbeta CDR3 rearrangement. For each sample, productive Simpson clonality was calculated by taking the square root of Simpson's diversity index across productive rearrangements. Here the immuneACCESS table is served through TCRdb, limited to in-frame sequences with V and J called. Missing clones are a known gap in these copies; in checked studies unresolved V genes cover under half, and the rest lacks a known reason. D and trimming come from the DNA, and the V and J calls and clone size come from that table. The sample table holds 70,000 or so clones, of which roughly 80% were seen once. The ten most abundant clones make up 8.5% to 10% of the sample.

Collaborating institutions collected whole blood in K2EDTA tubes following their own protocols. For TCRbeta analysis, collaborators shipped samples as frozen whole blood, isolated PBMCs, or DNA extracted from either of those sample types. This receptor was taken from an elderly woman with acute or convalescent COVID-19. The sequenced material came from peripheral blood. The sequence links TRBV7-6 to TRBJ1-3; the D gene cannot be named for sure. The sequenced DNA is TGTGCCAGCAGCTTATCCAGACTCTCTGGAAACACCATATATTTT. Its protein is CASSLSRLSGNTIYF.